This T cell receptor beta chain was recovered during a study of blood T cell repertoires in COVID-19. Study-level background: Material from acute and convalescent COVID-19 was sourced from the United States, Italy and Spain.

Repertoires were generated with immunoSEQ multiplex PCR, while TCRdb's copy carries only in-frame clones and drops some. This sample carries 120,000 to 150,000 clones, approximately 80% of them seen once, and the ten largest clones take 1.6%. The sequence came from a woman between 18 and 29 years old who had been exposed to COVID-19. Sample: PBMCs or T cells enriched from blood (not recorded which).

In DNA, the CDR3 is TGCAGCGCAGAAAGGAGGGACAATGAGCAGTTCTTC. Translating gives CSAERRDNEQFF. The chain uses TRBV29-1 and TRBJ2-1; a possible D gene is TRBD2 (6 bases). CDR3 size: 12 residues. CDR1 and CDR2 (germline): SQVTM, ANQGSEA. V lost 7 bases and J lost 5, with 12 bases in between.